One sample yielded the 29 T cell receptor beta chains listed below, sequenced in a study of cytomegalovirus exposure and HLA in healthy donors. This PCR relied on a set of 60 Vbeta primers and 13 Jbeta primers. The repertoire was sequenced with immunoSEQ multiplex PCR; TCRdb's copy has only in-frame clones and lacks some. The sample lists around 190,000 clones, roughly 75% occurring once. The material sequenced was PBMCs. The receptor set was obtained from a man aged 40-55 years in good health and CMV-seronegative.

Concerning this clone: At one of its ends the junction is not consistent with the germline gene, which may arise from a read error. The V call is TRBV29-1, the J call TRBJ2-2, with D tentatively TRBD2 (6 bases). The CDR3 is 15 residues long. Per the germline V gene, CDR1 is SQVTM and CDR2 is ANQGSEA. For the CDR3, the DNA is TGCAGCGCTGAAGGTCGCGGGGTTTGGACCGGGGAGCTGTTTTTT. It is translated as CSAEGRGVWTGELFF.

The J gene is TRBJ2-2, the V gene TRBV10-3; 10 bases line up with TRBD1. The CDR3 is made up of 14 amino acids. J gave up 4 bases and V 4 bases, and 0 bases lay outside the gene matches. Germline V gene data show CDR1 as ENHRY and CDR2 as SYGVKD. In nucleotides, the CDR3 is TGTGCCATCAGTGGGACAGGGGGCACCGGGGAGCTGTTTTTT. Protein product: CAISGTGGTGELFF.

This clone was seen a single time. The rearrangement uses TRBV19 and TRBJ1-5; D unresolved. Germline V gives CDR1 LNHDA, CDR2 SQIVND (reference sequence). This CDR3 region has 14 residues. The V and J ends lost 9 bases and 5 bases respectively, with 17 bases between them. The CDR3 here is CASGPLAGDQPQHF. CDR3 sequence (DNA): TGTGCCAGCGGCCCATTAGCTGGCGATCAGCCCCAGCATTTT. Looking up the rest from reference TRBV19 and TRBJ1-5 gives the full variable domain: DGGITQSPKYLFRKEGQNVTLSCEQNLNHDAMYWYRQDPGQGLRLIYYSQIVNDFQKGDIAEGYSVSREKKESFPLTVTSAQKNPTAFYLCASGPLAGDQPQHFGDGTRLSIL.

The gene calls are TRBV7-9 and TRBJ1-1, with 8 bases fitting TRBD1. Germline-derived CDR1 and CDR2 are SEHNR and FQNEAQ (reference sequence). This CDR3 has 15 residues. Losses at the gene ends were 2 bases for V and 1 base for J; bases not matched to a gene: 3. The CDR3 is CASSLPGTGNTEAFF. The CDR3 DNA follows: TGTGCCAGCAGCTTACCCGGGACAGGGAACACTGAAGCTTTCTTT. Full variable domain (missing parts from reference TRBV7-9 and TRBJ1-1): DTGVSQNPRHKITKRGQNVTFRCDPISEHNRLYWYRQTLGQGPEFLTYFQNEAQLEKSRLLSDRFSAERPKGSFSTLEIQRTEQGDSAMYLCASSLPGTGNTEAFFGQGTRLTVV.

The CDR3 region has the DNA TGTGCCAGCAGCCGGACAGGAGGCTACGAGCAGTACTTC. It codes for CASSRTGGYEQYF. The J gene is TRBJ2-7, the V gene TRBV11-2; TRBD1 matches at 7 bases. Per germline, CDR1 SGHAT and CDR2 FQNNGV. V lost 5 bases, J lost 3 bases, and 4 bases stayed unmatched. The CDR3 consists of 13 residues.

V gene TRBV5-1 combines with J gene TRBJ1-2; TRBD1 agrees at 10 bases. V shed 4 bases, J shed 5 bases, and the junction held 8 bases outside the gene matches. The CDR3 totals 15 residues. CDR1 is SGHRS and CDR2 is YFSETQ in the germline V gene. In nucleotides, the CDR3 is TGCGCCAGCAGCCCCCGACAGGGGGCAGAGTATGGCTACACCTTC. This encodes CASSPRQGAEYGYTF.

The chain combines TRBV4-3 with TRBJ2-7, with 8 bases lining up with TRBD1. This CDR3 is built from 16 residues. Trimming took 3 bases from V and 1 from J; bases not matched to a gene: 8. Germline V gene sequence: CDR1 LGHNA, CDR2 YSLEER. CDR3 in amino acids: CASSQGRDRRSYEQYF. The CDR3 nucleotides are TGCGCCAGCAGCCAGGGAAGGGACAGGCGATCCTACGAGCAGTACTTC.

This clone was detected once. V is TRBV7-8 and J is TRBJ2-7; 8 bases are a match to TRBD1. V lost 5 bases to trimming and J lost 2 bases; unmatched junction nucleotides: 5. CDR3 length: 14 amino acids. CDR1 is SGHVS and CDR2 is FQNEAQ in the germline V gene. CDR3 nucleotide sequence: TGTGCCAGCAGCCCAGGACAGGGTCCCTACGAGCAGTACTTC. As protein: CASSPGQGPYEQYF.

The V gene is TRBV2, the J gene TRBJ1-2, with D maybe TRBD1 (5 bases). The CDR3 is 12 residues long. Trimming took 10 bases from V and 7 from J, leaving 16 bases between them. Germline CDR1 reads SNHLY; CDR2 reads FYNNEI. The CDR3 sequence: CAIPDMGGGYTF. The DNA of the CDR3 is TGTGCCATCCCGGACATGGGAGGTGGCTACACCTTC. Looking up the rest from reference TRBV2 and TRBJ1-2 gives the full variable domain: EPEVTQTPSHQVTQMGQEVILRCVPISNHLYFYWYRQILGQKVEFLVSFYNNEISEKSEIFDDQFSVERPDGSNFTLKIRSTKLEDSAMYFCAIPDMGGGYTFGSGTRLTVV.

DNA for the CDR3: TGTGCTAGTGGTCCCGATGGGGGCGCTAATGAAAAACTGTTTTTT. Amino acid sequence: CASGPDGGANEKLFF. The chain is built from TRBV12-5 and TRBJ1-4; perhaps TRBD1 as D (6 bases). Germline loops: CDR1 LGHNT, CDR2 FRNRAP. The CDR3 has 15 residues. The germline V and J ends were trimmed by 5 bases and 3 bases, with 13 bases remaining between them. Variable domain in full (rest from reference TRBV12-5 and TRBJ1-4): DARVTQTPRHKVTEMGQEVTMRCQPILGHNTVFWYRQTMMQGLELLAYFRNRAPLDDSGMPKDRFSAEMPDATLATLKIQPSEPRDSAVYFCASGPDGGANEKLFFGSGTQLSVL.

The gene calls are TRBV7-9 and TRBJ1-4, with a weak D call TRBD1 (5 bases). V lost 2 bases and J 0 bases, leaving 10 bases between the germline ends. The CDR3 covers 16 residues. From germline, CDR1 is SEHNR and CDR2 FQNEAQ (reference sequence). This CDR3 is CASSLQGRATNEKLFF. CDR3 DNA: TGTGCCAGCAGCTTACAGGGCAGAGCAACTAATGAAAAACTGTTTTTT.

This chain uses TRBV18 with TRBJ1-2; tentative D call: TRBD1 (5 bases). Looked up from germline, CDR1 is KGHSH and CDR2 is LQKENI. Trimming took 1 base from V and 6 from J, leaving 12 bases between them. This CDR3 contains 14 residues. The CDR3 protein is CASSPRQQADGYTF. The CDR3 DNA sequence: TGTGCCAGCTCACCACGACAACAGGCGGATGGCTACACCTTC.

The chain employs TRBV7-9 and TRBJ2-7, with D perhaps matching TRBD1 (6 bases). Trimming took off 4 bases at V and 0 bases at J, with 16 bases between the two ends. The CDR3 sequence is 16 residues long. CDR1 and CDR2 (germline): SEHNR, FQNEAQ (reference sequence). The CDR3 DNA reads TGTGCCAGCAGCTCACCTGCCAGGGGTAGCTCCTACGAGCAGTACTTC. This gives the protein CASSSPARGSSYEQYF.

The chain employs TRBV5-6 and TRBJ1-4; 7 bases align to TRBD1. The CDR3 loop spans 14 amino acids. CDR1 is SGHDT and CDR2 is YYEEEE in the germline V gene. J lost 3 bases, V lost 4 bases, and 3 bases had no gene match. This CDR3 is CASSPGTANEKLFF. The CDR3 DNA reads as TGTGCCAGCAGCCCCGGGACAGCTAATGAAAAACTGTTTTTT. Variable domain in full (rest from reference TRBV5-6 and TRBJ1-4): DAGVTQSPTHLIKTRGQQVTLRCSPKSGHDTVSWYQQALGQGPQFIFQYYEEEERQRGNFPDRFSGHQFPNYSSELNVNALLLGDSALYLCASSPGTANEKLFFGSGTQLSVL.

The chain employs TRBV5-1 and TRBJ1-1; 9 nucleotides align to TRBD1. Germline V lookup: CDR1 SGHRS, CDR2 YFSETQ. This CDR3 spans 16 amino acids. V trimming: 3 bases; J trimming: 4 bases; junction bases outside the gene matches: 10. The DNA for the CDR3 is TGCGCCAGCAGCTCGCGGGGACAGGGAGGGAGCACTGAAGCTTTCTTT. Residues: CASSSRGQGGSTEAFF.

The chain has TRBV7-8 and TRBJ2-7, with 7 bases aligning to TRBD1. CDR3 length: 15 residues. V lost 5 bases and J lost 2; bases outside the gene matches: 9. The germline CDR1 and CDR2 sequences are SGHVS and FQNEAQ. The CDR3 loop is CASSAEDRSPYEQYF. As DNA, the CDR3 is TGTGCCAGCAGCGCCGAGGACAGGAGCCCCTACGAGCAGTACTTC.

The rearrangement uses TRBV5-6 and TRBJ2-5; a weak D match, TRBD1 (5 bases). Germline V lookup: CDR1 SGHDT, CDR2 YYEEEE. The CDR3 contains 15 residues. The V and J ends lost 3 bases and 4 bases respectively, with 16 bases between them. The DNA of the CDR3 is TGTGCCAGCAGCTATCGGCAGGGTTCGGGAGAGACCCAGTACTTC. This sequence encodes CASSYRQGSGETQYF.

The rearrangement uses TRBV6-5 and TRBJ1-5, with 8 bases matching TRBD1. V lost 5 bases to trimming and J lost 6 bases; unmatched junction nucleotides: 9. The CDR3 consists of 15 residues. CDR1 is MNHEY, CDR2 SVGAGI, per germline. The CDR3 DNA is TGTGCCAGCAGTCCCCAGGGGGCAGGTCGTCAGCCCCAGCATTTT. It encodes CASSPQGAGRQPQHF.

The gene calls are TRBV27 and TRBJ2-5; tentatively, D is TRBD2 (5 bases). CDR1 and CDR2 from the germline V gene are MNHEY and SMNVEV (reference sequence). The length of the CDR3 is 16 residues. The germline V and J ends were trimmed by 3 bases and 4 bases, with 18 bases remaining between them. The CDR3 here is CASSFSGYPYVETQYF. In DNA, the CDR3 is TGTGCCAGCAGTTTCTCGGGATACCCTTACGTAGAGACCCAGTACTTC.

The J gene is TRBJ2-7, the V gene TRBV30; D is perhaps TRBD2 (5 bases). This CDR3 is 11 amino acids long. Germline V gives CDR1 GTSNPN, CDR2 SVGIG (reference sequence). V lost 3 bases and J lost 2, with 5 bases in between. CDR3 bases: TGTGCCTGGAGCGGGACCTACGAGCAGTACTTC. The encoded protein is CAWSGTYEQYF.

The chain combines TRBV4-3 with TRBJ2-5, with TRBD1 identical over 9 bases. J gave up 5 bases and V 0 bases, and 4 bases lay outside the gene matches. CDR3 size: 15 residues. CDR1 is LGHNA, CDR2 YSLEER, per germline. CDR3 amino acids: CASSQDTGTGETQYF. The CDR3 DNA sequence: TGCGCCAGCAGCCAAGATACTGGGACAGGGGAGACCCAGTACTTC.

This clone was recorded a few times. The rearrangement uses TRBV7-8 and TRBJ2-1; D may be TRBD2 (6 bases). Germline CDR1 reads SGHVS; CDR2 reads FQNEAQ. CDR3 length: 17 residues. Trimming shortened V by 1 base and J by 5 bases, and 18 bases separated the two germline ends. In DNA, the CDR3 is TGTGCCAGCAGCTTAGTCCGGAGGGCCTTGGGACACAATGAGCAGTTCTTC. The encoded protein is CASSLVRRALGHNEQFF. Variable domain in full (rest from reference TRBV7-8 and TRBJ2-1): GAGVSQSPRYKVAKRGQDVALRCDPISGHVSLFWYQQALGQGPEFLTYFQNEAQLDKSGLPSDRFFAERPEGSVSTLKIQRTQQEDSAVYLCASSLVRRALGHNEQFFGPGTRLTVL.

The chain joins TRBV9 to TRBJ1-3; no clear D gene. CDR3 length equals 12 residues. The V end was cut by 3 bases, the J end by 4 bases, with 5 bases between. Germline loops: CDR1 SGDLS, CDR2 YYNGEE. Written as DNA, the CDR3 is TGTGCCAGCAGCGACCAGGGAAACACCATATATTTT. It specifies CASSDQGNTIYF.

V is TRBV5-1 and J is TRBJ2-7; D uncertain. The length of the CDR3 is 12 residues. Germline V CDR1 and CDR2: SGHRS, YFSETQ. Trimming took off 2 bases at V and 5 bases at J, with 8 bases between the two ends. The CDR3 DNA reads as TGCGCCAGCAGCTTACTTTTCGACGAGCAGTACTTC. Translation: CASSLLFDEQYF.

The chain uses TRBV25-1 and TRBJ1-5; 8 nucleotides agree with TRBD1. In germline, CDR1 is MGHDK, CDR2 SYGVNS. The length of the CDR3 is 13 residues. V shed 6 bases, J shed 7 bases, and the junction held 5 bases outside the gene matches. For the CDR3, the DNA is TGTGCCAGCAGCGACAGGGGAGACCAGCCCCAGCATTTT. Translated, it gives CASSDRGDQPQHF.

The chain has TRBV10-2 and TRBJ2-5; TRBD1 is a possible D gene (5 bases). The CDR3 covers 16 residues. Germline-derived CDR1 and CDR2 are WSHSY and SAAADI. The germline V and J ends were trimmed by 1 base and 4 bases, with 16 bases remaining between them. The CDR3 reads CASSEFRLAGLETQYF. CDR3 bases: TGCGCCAGCAGTGAGTTTCGGTTGGCAGGGTTAGAGACCCAGTACTTC.

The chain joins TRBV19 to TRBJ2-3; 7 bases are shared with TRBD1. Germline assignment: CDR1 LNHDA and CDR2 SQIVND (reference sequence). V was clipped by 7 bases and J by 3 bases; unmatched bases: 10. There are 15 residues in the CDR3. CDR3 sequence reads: CASIPRQGSTDTQYF. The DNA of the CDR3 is TGTGCCAGTATCCCTCGACAGGGTAGTACAGATACGCAGTATTTT. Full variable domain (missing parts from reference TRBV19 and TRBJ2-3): DGGITQSPKYLFRKEGQNVTLSCEQNLNHDAMYWYRQDPGQGLRLIYYSQIVNDFQKGDIAEGYSVSREKKESFPLTVTSAQKNPTAFYLCASIPRQGSTDTQYFGPGTRLTVL.

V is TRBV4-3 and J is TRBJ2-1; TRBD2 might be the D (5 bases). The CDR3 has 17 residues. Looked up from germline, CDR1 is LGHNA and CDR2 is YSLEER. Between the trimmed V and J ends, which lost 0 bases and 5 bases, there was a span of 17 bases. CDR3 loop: CASSQDMRVRVDNEQFF. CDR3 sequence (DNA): TGCGCCAGCAGCCAAGATATGAGGGTTCGGGTGGACAATGAGCAGTTCTTC.

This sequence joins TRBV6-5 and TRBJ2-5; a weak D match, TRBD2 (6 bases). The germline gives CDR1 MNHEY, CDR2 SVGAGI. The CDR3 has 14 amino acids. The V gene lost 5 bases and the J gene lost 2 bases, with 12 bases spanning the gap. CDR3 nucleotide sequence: TGTGCCAGCAGTCTACGACTAGTGCAAGAGACCCAGTACTTC. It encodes CASSLRLVQETQYF.